This section outlines one T cell receptor beta chain sequence together with its context. The sample holds a few counts of this clonotype. Its antigen remains unidentified. Within one base of it there is no much larger clone, and no base qualities were kept. This record comes from a study of response to subunit inactivated influenza vaccine listed by TCRdb under 2018. Describing the broader study: Deep quantitative T cell receptor repertoire profiling was used in the study to track responses to a trivalent subunit inactivated influenza vaccine. Overall study results and their limits: According to the authors, only a limited number of new T cells may be recruited by each seasonal influenza vaccination.

The sample's time point label, in plain terms: approximately 40 days after influenza vaccine administration. Receptors were amplified or captured by RT-PCR. Sequenced using an Illumina HiSeq 2500. TCRdb passed the public sequencing reads through fastp at Q25 and MiXCR, retaining productive beta sequences. Every entry covers one CDR3 protein and lists the most common genes and DNA from its rows. The sample table shows hundreds of thousands of distinct CDR3 sequences, and approximately 11% are seen once. The ten largest clones take up more than 10% of the sample. The CDR3 measures 19 amino acids from cysteine to phenylalanine. The CDR3 DNA has 57 bases and is translated from base 1. V is pared back by 3 bases and J by 1 base, with 21 bases lying between the germline termini. In the germline V gene, CDR1 corresponds to LGHNA and CDR2 to YNFKEQ.

The chain uses TRBV4-2 and TRBJ2-2, with TRBD1 tentatively as D gene (6 bases match). The sequence was collected from a man between 45 and 60 years old who received an inactivated influenza vaccine. Donor details come from another sample of the same person, matched by shared clones. Specimen: PBMCs from blood, collected around seven weeks after vaccination. The CDR3 sequence is CASSQAQGLGNMNTGELFF. The nucleotide sequence is given as TGTGCCAGCAGCCAGGCACAGGGCTTGGGTAATATGAACACCGGGGAGCTGTTTTTT.